Listed here are 15 T cell receptor beta chains from one sample, sequenced in a study of patients and donors after allogeneic stem cell transplantation. One entry per CDR3 protein results from TCRdb running MiXCR on the RT-PCR reads. The sample includes about 960,000 distinct CDR3 sequences, under 20% of them seen just once. The sequenced sample was blood, either unsorted or a sorted T cell fraction (not recorded which). The receptors shown here come from a human donor who was either an allogeneic HSCT recipient or a stem cell or donor lymphocyte infusion donor (not recorded which). It is not recorded whose cells these are; they may come from a transplant donor.

This clonotype was counted between two and nine times. The chain links TRBV7-9 to TRBJ1-1; D is unresolved. V was trimmed by 3 bases and J by 7 bases, leaving 9 bases between them. Germline CDR1 is SEHNR and CDR2 is FQNEAQ (reference sequence). The CDR3 loop spans 12 amino acids. The CDR3 spells CASSFKRDEAFF. Here the CDR3 DNA reads TGTGCCAGCAGCTTTAAAAGAGATGAAGCTTTCTTT.

V gene TRBV11-1 combines with J gene TRBJ2-7, with 10 bases fitting TRBD2. This CDR3 spans 15 amino acids. V shed 5 bases and J 6 bases; nucleotides not matched to a gene: 10. Germline CDR1 is SGHAT and CDR2 is FQDESV (reference sequence). Here the CDR3 DNA reads TGTGCCAGCAGCAACCTAGCGGGAGTGGCTAGCGAGCAGTACTTC. It codes for CASSNLAGVASEQYF.

The chain employs TRBV4-3 and TRBJ2-7; the match to TRBD2 covers 9 bases. The ends lost 0 bases at V and 4 bases at J; junction bases unmatched: 7. Germline values: CDR1 LGHNA, CDR2 YSLEER. The CDR3 has 16 amino acids. CDR3 in amino acids: CASSQEGTSLLYEQYF. The CDR3 bases are TGCGCCAGCAGCCAAGAGGGGACTAGCTTGCTTTACGAGCAGTACTTC.

This clonotype occurred a few times. V usage is TRBV12-3 or TRBV12-4 and J usage is TRBJ2-7, with TRBD2 matching over 11 bases. The CDR3 has 14 residues. Losses at the gene ends were 3 bases for V and 6 bases for J; bases not matched to a gene: 4. DNA for the CDR3: TGTGCCAGCAGTTTTCGACTAGCGGGAAGCGAGCAGTACTTC. Protein product: CASSFRLAGSEQYF.

V is TRBV20-1 and J is TRBJ2-7; TRBD1 agrees at 8 bases. Trimming at V came to 1 base and at J to 2 bases, leaving 1 base not matched to a gene. The germline CDR1 and CDR2 sequences are DFQATT and SNEGSKA (reference sequence). This CDR3 is built from 13 residues. The CDR3 nucleotides are TGCAGTGCTAGAGGGGACAGGCCCTACGAGCAGTACTTC. Protein: CSARGDRPYEQYF.

In this sample, this clonotype turned up a few times. This chain uses TRBV7-6 with TRBJ1-3; D call uncertain. CDR3 length: 13 residues. With 6 bases removed from V and 4 bases from J, the gap between germline ends came to 10 bases. CDR1 SGHVS and CDR2 FNYEAQ come from the germline V gene. The CDR3 here is CASREMTGNTIYF. DNA of the CDR3: TGTGCCAGCAGGGAAATGACGGGAAACACCATATATTTT.

This chain joins TRBV9 and TRBJ2-2, with a weak D call TRBD1 (5 bases). CDR3 length: 14 residues. Trimming pared 2 bases from V and 7 bases from J, leaving 12 bases between. Germline loops: CDR1 SGDLS, CDR2 YYNGEE. CDR3 sequence (DNA): TGTGCCAGCAGCGTCGAGAACAGGTTCGGGGAGCTGTTTTTT. It translates to CASSVENRFGELFF.

V usage is TRBV6-1 and J usage is TRBJ2-7; possibly TRBD1 for D (6 bases). The CDR3 covers 17 residues. Trimming cost V 4 bases and J 0 bases, with 19 bases left between them. Germline assignment: CDR1 MNHNS and CDR2 SASEGT. The CDR3 DNA reads as TGTGCCAGCAGTGTATTAGCTTCACAGGGACACTCCTACGAGCAGTACTTC. This sequence encodes CASSVLASQGHSYEQYF.

This clonotype was picked up a small number of times. V gene TRBV7-3 combines with J gene TRBJ1-6, with D possibly being TRBD1 (5 bases). CDR1 is SGHTA, CDR2 FQGTGA, per germline. The CDR3 is 15 amino acids. The CDR3: CPLRGRFGVNSPLHF. DNA for the CDR3: TGTCCGCTAAGGGGTCGTTTTGGGGTTAATTCACCCCTCCACTTT.

The V gene is TRBV6-1, the J gene TRBJ2-1, with TRBD1 as a possible D gene (5 bases). V was cut by 4 bases and J by 7 bases, with 23 bases left in between. Germline lookup yields CDR1 MNHNS and CDR2 SASEGT. This CDR3 spans 17 amino acids. CDR3 sequence: CASSVPFQGSLMNEQFF. The CDR3 DNA reads as TGTGCCAGCAGTGTACCCTTTCAGGGCTCCCTTATGAATGAGCAGTTCTTC.

This clonotype was seen only a few times. The rearrangement uses TRBV6-1 and TRBJ2-1, with 9 positions matching TRBD2. Germline V gene sequence: CDR1 MNHNS, CDR2 SASEGT. J was trimmed by 3 bases and V by 6 bases; bases with no gene match: 12. This CDR3 spans 17 amino acids. CDR3 nucleotides: TGTGCCAGCAGGCGCACGACCCGGACTAGCGTCTACAATGAGCAGTTCTTC. This sequence encodes CASRRTTRTSVYNEQFF.

This clonotype was seen a handful of times. The chain recombines TRBV6-2 or TRBV6-3 with TRBJ2-7; TRBD1 is a possible D gene (5 bases). V was shortened by 4 bases and J by 6 bases, with 22 bases between the two germline ends. Germline assignment: CDR1 MNHEY and CDR2 SVGEGT. This CDR3 comprises 16 residues. The CDR3 reads CASSFLQELRIGEQYF. The CDR3 coding sequence is TGTGCCAGCAGTTTCCTACAGGAGCTTAGGATCGGCGAGCAGTACTTC.

This clonotype was found a few times. The chain carries TRBV7-6 and TRBJ1-1; 10 bases line up with TRBD1. The CDR3 length is 13 residues. Germline assignment: CDR1 SGHVS and CDR2 FNYEAQ. Trimming removed 5 bases from V and 10 bases from J; junction bases left unmatched: 7. The CDR3 protein is CASSTRQGARAFF. The CDR3 nucleotides are TGTGCCAGCAGCACAAGACAGGGGGCGCGAGCTTTCTTT.

In DNA, the CDR3 is TGCAGCGTTGAAGTGGGCCCGCGGGGACATGAGCAGTTCTTC. It yields the protein CSVEVGPRGHEQFF. This chain links TRBV29-1 with TRBJ2-1, with D perhaps matching TRBD2 (6 bases). V lost 1 base to trimming and J lost 8 bases, with 15 bases between them. CDR1 and CDR2 (germline): SQVTM, ANQGSEA. The CDR3 consists of 14 residues.

In this sample, this clonotype turned up a few times. This rearrangement joins TRBV3-1 to TRBJ1-3; D perhaps matches TRBD1 (6 bases). Trimming stripped 3 bases from V and 0 bases from J, with 9 bases between. The CDR3 spans 15 residues. Per the germline V gene, CDR1 is LGHDT and CDR2 is YNNKEL (reference sequence). The DNA for the CDR3 is TGTGCCAGCAGCCACCGGGACAACTCTGGAAACACCATATATTTT. Residues: CASSHRDNSGNTIYF.